This T cell receptor (beta chain) emerged from a study of blood T cell repertoires in COVID-19. In the study overall: The samples span acute and convalescent COVID-19 from the United States, Italy and Spain. Nucleic acid was either cDNA or gDNA, and it came from T cells, B-cell-depleted T cells, or PBMCs.

Germline V CDR1 and CDR2: MNHEY, SVGAGI. Germline trimming cut 6 bases from V and 9 bases from J; bases unmatched to any gene: 11. CDR3 size: 15 residues. The authors' processing: Counts of nucleated cells, estimated from reference gene primer amplification, were obtained. This table comes from immunoSEQ multiplex PCR, and its TCRdb copy is limited to in-frame clones, with some not included. The DNA gave D and trimming, while V, J and clone size come from that table. In the table there are approximately 97,000 clones, approximately 86% of which are singletons. V usage is TRBV6-5 and J usage is TRBJ1-6, with 7 bases that match TRBD1. Sample: peripheral blood. The receptor was isolated from a man aged 50 or older with active or convalescent COVID-19. CDR3 loop: CASRTTGEGGSPLHF. DNA for the CDR3: TGTGCCAGCAGGACCACAGGGGAAGGCGGTTCACCCCTCCACTTT.